The rows below give T cell receptor beta chains drawn from one sample of a study of T cells in Graves' hyperthyroidism and ophthalmopathy. TCRdb independently ran MiXCR on the multiplex PCR reads; one entry per CDR3 protein. The sample lists some 440,000 distinct CDR3 sequences, roughly 14% occurring once. Material: blood. Source of these receptors: a young woman with Graves' hyperthyroidism. Each CDR3 is given without its conserved first and last residue. The order of the fields is V gene, J gene, CDR3 protein.

TRBV24-1,TRBJ1-1,ATREGRGVENTEAF
TRBV4-3,TRBJ1-4,ASSQDRLGEKLF
TRBV6-4,TRBJ2-2,ASSDSQIRNTGELF
TRBV10-3,TRBJ2-1,AISVRQAQQEQF
TRBV20-1,TRBJ2-1,SARGSGGWNNEQF
TRBV4-1,TRBJ2-7,ASSQETSGRAGSYEQY
TRBV29-1,TRBJ2-1,SVVGLAGLRPFNNEQF
TRBV7-3,TRBJ2-3,ASSPGGGGWEDTQY
TRBV11-2,TRBJ2-2,ASSLSQAGSGGELF
TRBV7-2,TRBJ2-5,ASSSAGGQETQY
TRBV6-2/TRBV6-3,TRBJ1-2,ASSYSGQGNYGYT
TRBV5-6,TRBJ1-5,ASSLGPLGQPQH
TRBV24-1,TRBJ1-4,ATSDSAGGKLNEKLF
TRBV20-1,TRBJ1-2,SAPRGTGVGYT